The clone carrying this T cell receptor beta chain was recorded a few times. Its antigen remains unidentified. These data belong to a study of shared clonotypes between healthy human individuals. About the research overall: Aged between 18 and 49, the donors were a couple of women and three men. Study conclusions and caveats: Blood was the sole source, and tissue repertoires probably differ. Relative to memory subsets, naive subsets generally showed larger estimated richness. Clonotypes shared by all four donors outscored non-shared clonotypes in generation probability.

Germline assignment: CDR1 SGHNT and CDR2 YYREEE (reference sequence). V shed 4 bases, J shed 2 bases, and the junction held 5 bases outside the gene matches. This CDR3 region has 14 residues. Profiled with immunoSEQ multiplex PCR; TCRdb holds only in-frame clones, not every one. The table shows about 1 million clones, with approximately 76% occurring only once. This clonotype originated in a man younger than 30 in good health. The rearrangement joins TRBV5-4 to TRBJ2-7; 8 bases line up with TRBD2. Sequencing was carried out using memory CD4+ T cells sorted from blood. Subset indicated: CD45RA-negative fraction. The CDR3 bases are TGTGCCAGCAGCACTACCGGGGGGGCCTACGAGCAGTACTTC. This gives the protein CASSTTGGAYEQYF. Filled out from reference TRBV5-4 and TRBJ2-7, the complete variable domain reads ETGVTQSPTHLIKTRGQQVTLRCSSQSGHNTVSWYQQALGQGPQFIFQYYREEENGRGNFPPRFSGLQFPNYSSELNVNALELDDSALYLCASSTTGGAYEQYFGPGTRLTVT.